This section outlines one T cell receptor (beta chain) sequence together with its context. Its specificity is not known. The CDR3 sequence is 13 residues long. Germline V gene lookup returns CDR1 SGHTA and CDR2 FQGTGA. This record belongs to a study of breast tumors, draining lymph nodes, adjacent tissues. Notes on the study in general: Tumors had less TCR diversity than lymph nodes, more than nontumor tissue. Compared with basal-like, luminal-like tumors shared significantly more repertoire with nontumor tissue. Findings are consistent with lymph node origin and intratumoral expansion of most tumor T cells. Data only fit, rather than demonstrated, lymph node origin of most tumor T cells.

From the multiplex PCR reads, TCRdb called clonotypes with MiXCR, one entry per CDR3 protein. The sample has 180,000 or so distinct CDR3 sequences, around a third seen once. Axillary draining lymph nodes of breast cancer patients supplied the node samples. The chain employs TRBV7-3 and TRBJ2-6, with D hard to call. The sequenced sample consisted of axillary lymph node tissue. This receptor was taken from a female donor with breast cancer. Some clones in this sample may be carry-over from other donors' samples. CDR3 nucleotides: TGTGCTGGCAGCCCATCTGGGGCCAACGTCCTGACTTTC. This gives the protein CAGSPSGANVLTF.